This TCR beta chain was observed in a study of T cell repertoires in cytomegalovirus infection. This clonotype was observed many times. The antigen remains undetermined. V lost 6 bases, J lost 2 bases, and 10 bases lay in between. Germline V gene sequence: CDR1 MDHEN, CDR2 SYDVKM. The CDR3 has 13 residues. Each CDR3 protein is one row after TCRdb ran MiXCR on the reads. The table lists roughly 920,000 distinct CDR3 sequences, around a third of them singletons. Here the sequenced sample was cultured CD8+ T cells from PBMCs, taken from culture after CMV antigen stimulation. The rearrangement uses TRBV28 and TRBJ1-1, with D perhaps TRBD1 (6 bases). The clonotype was recovered from a human donor in good health (CMV status not recorded). Some clones in this sample may be carry-over from other donors' samples. CDR3 DNA: TGTGCCAGCAGCTTACAGGGAAACACTGAAGCTTTCTTT. Its translation is CASSLQGNTEAFF.